This T cell receptor beta chain was observed in a study of beta chain features in type 1 diabetes. The study, taken as a whole, reports: Small HLA sub-analyses could not settle whether HLA shapes TCRB rearrangement. It was among patients, rather than healthy donors, that naive, central memory and Treg TCRB repertoires appeared more similar. Shorter TCRB CDR3s, moderately but significantly so, marked every one of the four CD4+ subsets in Type 1 diabetes patients.

About this clone itself: Antigen specificity is unknown.

With 7 bases removed from V and 0 bases from J, the gap between germline ends came to 9 bases. From germline, CDR1 is SGHAT and CDR2 FQNNGV. CDR3 length: 14 amino acids. Every isolated RNA sample was fully reverse transcribed, so sequencing captured expressed TCRB transcripts. Repertoires were generated with immunoSEQ multiplex PCR, while TCRdb's copy carries only in-frame clones and drops some. The sample yields roughly 400,000 clones, over 8.5% seen once. Sorted populations all exceeded 95% purity. Sequencing input: central memory CD4+ T cells from blood. This chain joins TRBV11-2 and TRBJ2-2; the D gene is possibly TRBD2 (6 bases). The sequence derives from a man aged 25 to 40 with type 1 diabetes. DNA for the CDR3: TGTGCCAGCACCCGGGGGTCGAACACCGGGGAGCTGTTTTTT. Translated, it gives CASTRGSNTGELFF.